This TCR beta chain comes out of a study of blood T cell repertoires in COVID-19. For the study at large: Both acute and convalescent COVID-19 samples were obtained from the United States, Italy and Spain.

In the study's own analysis: Estimation of nucleated cell counts was performed using reference gene primer amplification. Only in-frame clones appear in the TCRdb table, and some are missing; sequencing was by immunoSEQ multiplex PCR. The DNA was the basis for D and trimming; V, J and clone size are from that table. The repertoire holds roughly 130,000 clones, with about 87% as singletons. The V gene's germline CDR1 is SGHVS and CDR2 FQNEAQ. Trimming pared 2 bases from V and 6 bases from J, leaving 12 bases between. The CDR3 totals 14 residues. The TCR comes from a woman aged 60-75 years with acute or convalescent COVID-19. This chain joins TRBV7-8 and TRBJ2-3; D is possibly TRBD1 (6 bases). The sample taken for sequencing was peripheral blood. The CDR3: CASSLRGYSDTQYF. CDR3 nucleotides: TGTGCCAGCAGCTTAAGGGGGTATTCGGATACGCAGTATTTT.